There are many counts of the clone carrying this T cell receptor beta chain. What it binds is unknown. These data belong to a study of neurological immune-mediated disorders. About the study: Multiple sclerosis patients numbered around 35, of whom some 31 were relapsing-remitting and 3 secondary progressive. Study findings and constraints: Phylogenetic analysis grouped 18 of 34 multiple sclerosis patients' repertoires together, suggesting a possible repertoire signature.

The time point is: longitudinal time-point 1 (baseline). PBMCs stored at -80 C, 2 million in total, were the source of the unsorted libraries. The CDR3 consists of 14 residues. Germline CDR1 reads SNHLY; CDR2 reads FYNNEI. The germline V and J ends were trimmed by 1 base and 2 bases, with 7 bases remaining between them. 5'RACE employing 10-nucleotide random UMIs yielded the cDNA. TCRdb passed the 5' RACE reads through MiXCR, listing each CDR3 protein once. Altogether 40,000 or so distinct CDR3 sequences are present, roughly 3.1% being singletons, with the ten largest covering 7.5% to 8.5%. The clonotype comes from an older woman with multiple sclerosis. The rearrangement uses TRBV2 and TRBJ2-3; perhaps TRBD1 as D (6 bases). Source material: PBMCs. CDR3: CASSEGGPTDTQYF. In nucleotides, the CDR3 is TGTGCCAGCAGTGAAGGGGGGCCCACAGATACGCAGTATTTT.